A single sample is the source of the 28 T cell receptor beta chains below, sequenced in a study of blood T cell repertoires in COVID-19. Profiled with immunoSEQ multiplex PCR; TCRdb holds only in-frame clones, not every one. Of 150,000 to 190,000 clones detected, around 84% appear once; the ten largest clones hold more than 5.5%. Sequencing was performed on PBMCs or T cells enriched from blood (not recorded which). These TCRs come from a man aged 45 to 65 who had recovered from COVID-19.

The V call is TRBV2, the J call TRBJ2-6, with TRBD1 identical over 8 bases. CDR1 and CDR2 from the germline V gene are SNHLY and FYNNEI. This CDR3 is 19 amino acids long. The V gene end was trimmed by 6 bases and the J gene end by 3 bases; junction bases not matched to a gene: 16. Here the CDR3 reads CASSRGQGDFQGGANVLTF. The CDR3 DNA follows: TGTGCCAGCAGCCGCGGACAGGGTGATTTCCAGGGTGGGGCCAACGTCCTGACTTTC. Full variable domain (rest looked up from reference TRBV2 and TRBJ2-6): EPEVTQTPSHQVTQMGQEVILRCVPISNHLYFYWYRQILGQKVEFLVSFYNNEISEKSEIFDDQFSVERPDGSNFTLKIRSTKLEDSAMYFCASSRGQGDFQGGANVLTFGAGSRLTVL.

The V and J genes are TRBV12-5 and TRBJ1-5; possibly TRBD1 for D (6 bases). Trimming removed 3 bases from V and 0 bases from J, with 15 bases in between. The CDR3 spans 17 residues. Germline CDR1 LGHNT, CDR2 FRNRAP. This CDR3 reads CASGFITDSYSNQPQHF. For the CDR3, the DNA is TGTGCTAGTGGTTTTATCACGGACAGCTATAGCAATCAGCCCCAGCATTTT. Based on the CDR3 plus reference TRBV12-5 and TRBJ1-5, the full variable domain is DARVTQTPRHKVTEMGQEVTMRCQPILGHNTVFWYRQTMMQGLELLAYFRNRAPLDDSGMPKDRFSAEMPDATLATLKIQPSEPRDSAVYFCASGFITDSYSNQPQHFGDGTRLSIL.

The genes are TRBV6-5 and TRBJ1-6; TRBD1 aligns across 9 bases. The ends lost 10 bases at V and 8 bases at J; junction bases unmatched: 3. The CDR3 runs 12 residues. Germline V gene lookup returns CDR1 MNHEY and CDR2 SVGAGI. CDR3 sequence reads: CATRTGDSPLHF. CDR3 bases: TGTGCCACCCGGACAGGGGATTCACCCCTCCACTTT.

The table lists this clone with a few counts. The J gene is TRBJ2-1, the V gene TRBV7-9; TRBD1 might be the D (5 bases). Germline assignment: CDR1 SEHNR and CDR2 FQNEAQ (reference sequence). The ends were cut back, 1 base at V and 7 bases at J, with 11 bases in the middle. The CDR3 length is 14 residues. The CDR3 spells CASSLVQGENEQFF. CDR3 nucleotide sequence: TGTGCCAGCAGCTTAGTGCAGGGTGAGAATGAGCAGTTCTTC.

The chain employs TRBV19 and TRBJ2-7, with TRBD1 matching 8 bases. The CDR3 runs to 14 residues. Germline lookup yields CDR1 LNHDA and CDR2 SQIVND (reference sequence). V lost 6 bases and J lost 2; bases outside the gene matches: 6. CDR3 DNA sequence: TGTGCCAGTAGCCCCGGGACAGGACCCTACGAGCAGTACTTC. Translation gives CASSPGTGPYEQYF.

The rearrangement joins TRBV11-1 to TRBJ2-1; 12 bases are shared with TRBD2. Germline V CDR1 and CDR2: SGHAT, FQDESV (reference sequence). V was pared by 5 bases and J by 9 bases, with 8 bases of the junction left unmatched. This CDR3 spans 15 amino acids. CDR3 nucleotide sequence: TGTGCCAGCAGCCCCCCTAGCGGGGGGGCCGGTGAGCAGTTCTTC. This encodes CASSPPSGGAGEQFF.

V and J are TRBV7-2 and TRBJ2-1; 7 nucleotides match TRBD2. J lost 7 bases, V lost 5 bases, and 20 bases had no gene match. The length of the CDR3 is 18 residues. Germline CDR1 is SGHTA and CDR2 is FQGNSA. The CDR3 sequence: CASSLVAGGGGRYNEQFF. The CDR3 DNA reads as TGTGCCAGCAGCCTAGTCGCAGGAGGCGGGGGTCGCTATAATGAGCAGTTCTTC.

J is TRBJ2-3 and V is TRBV14; 7 bases are a match to TRBD2. The CDR3 covers 14 residues. V trimming: 4 bases; J trimming: 3 bases; junction bases outside the gene matches: 4. Germline values: CDR1 SGHDN, CDR2 FVKESK. The DNA for the CDR3 is TGTGCCAGCAGCCCCACTAGCGTTACAGATACGCAGTATTTT. Translating gives CASSPTSVTDTQYF.

The chain links TRBV28 to TRBJ2-1; TRBD1 agrees at 7 bases. The CDR3 spans 15 residues. After removal of 5 bases from V and 4 bases from J, the junction contained 8 bases not matched to a gene. Germline V gives CDR1 MDHEN, CDR2 SYDVKM. The CDR3 region is CASSLGGTPYNEQFF. Written as DNA, the CDR3 is TGTGCCAGCAGTCTAGGGGGCACCCCGTACAATGAGCAGTTCTTC.

V gene TRBV18 combines with J gene TRBJ1-4, with a weak D call TRBD1 (5 bases). From germline, CDR1 is KGHSH and CDR2 LQKENI. V lost 4 bases, J lost 1 base, and 13 bases lay in between. This CDR3 is 16 amino acids long. The CDR3 region has the DNA TGTGCCAGCTCACATATAGCAGGACAAACTAATGAAAAACTGTTTTTT. Amino acids: CASSHIAGQTNEKLFF.

The chain carries TRBV19 and TRBJ2-2; D possibly corresponds to TRBD1 (5 bases). Germline V CDR1 and CDR2: LNHDA, SQIVND (reference sequence). V lost 0 bases to trimming and J lost 3 bases, with 14 bases between them. The CDR3 runs 17 residues. The CDR3 reads CASSIEVAGRHTGELFF. CDR3 sequence (DNA): TGTGCCAGTAGTATAGAGGTCGCAGGGCGGCACACCGGGGAGCTGTTTTTT.

This clone was counted once. The chain uses TRBV7-2 and TRBJ1-6; perhaps TRBD1 as D (6 bases). The germline V gene has CDR1 SGHTA and CDR2 FQGNSA. The CDR3 has 15 amino acids. V was shortened by 2 bases and J by 5 bases, with 10 bases between the two germline ends. CDR3 amino acids: CASSLYRADNSPLHF. The CDR3 DNA reads as TGTGCCAGCAGCTTATACAGGGCCGATAATTCACCCCTCCACTTT.

This clone was counted a single time. V and J are TRBV6-2 or TRBV6-3 and TRBJ1-4; D gene ambiguous. V was cut by 5 bases and J by 8 bases, with 21 bases left in between. CDR3 length: 16 amino acids. Germline lookup yields CDR1 MNHEY and CDR2 SVGEGT. The CDR3 coding sequence is TGTGCCAGCAGTCTCTCCCGCTCCCCGGGGAGAGAAAAACTGTTTTTT. Its protein is CASSLSRSPGREKLFF.

The J gene is TRBJ2-5, the V gene TRBV9; 7 nucleotides align to TRBD2. With 3 bases clipped from V and 4 bases from J, the junction kept 18 bases outside the gene matches. From germline, CDR1 is SGDLS and CDR2 YYNGEE. The CDR3 spans 18 residues. CDR3 loop: CASSDGEGYIRVGETQYF. CDR3 DNA sequence: TGTGCCAGCAGCGACGGGGAGGGGTATATTAGAGTTGGAGAGACCCAGTACTTC.

The chain uses TRBV4-1 and TRBJ1-1, with TRBD1 matching over 8 bases. Germline values: CDR1 MGHRA, CDR2 YSYEKL. After removal of 5 bases from V and 4 bases from J, the junction contained 18 bases not matched to a gene. The CDR3 spans 18 residues. The CDR3 nucleotides read TGCGCCAGCAGCTTACTGACAGGGGATGGATTTGTTGGCACTGAAGCTTTCTTT. Amino acids: CASSLLTGDGFVGTEAFF.

The chain carries TRBV9 and TRBJ1-5; 8 nucleotides line up with TRBD1. Germline CDR1 and CDR2: SGDLS and YYNGEE. CDR3 length: 15 residues. The V segment lost 3 bases and the J segment 2 bases; nucleotides outside the gene matches: 4. The CDR3 loop is CASSATGQGNQPQHF. CDR3 DNA sequence: TGTGCCAGCAGCGCAACGGGACAGGGCAATCAGCCCCAGCATTTT.

The chain joins TRBV5-1 to TRBJ2-1, with TRBD2 identical over 10 bases. After removal of 2 bases from V and 6 bases from J, the junction contained 8 bases not matched to a gene. The germline V gene has CDR1 SGHRS and CDR2 YFSETQ. The CDR3 runs 16 residues. CDR3 loop: CASSFNPSGGPNEQFF. The CDR3 DNA follows: TGCGCCAGCAGCTTTAATCCTAGCGGGGGTCCCAATGAGCAGTTCTTC.

This clone is a singleton in its sample. The chain is built from TRBV28 and TRBJ1-2; the match to TRBD1 covers 11 bases. Germline values: CDR1 MDHEN, CDR2 SYDVKM. The ends lost 6 bases at V and 8 bases at J; junction bases unmatched: 8. This CDR3 has 14 residues. The CDR3 loop reads CASRTGQGVTGYTF. CDR3 sequence (DNA): TGTGCCAGCAGGACGGGACAGGGGGTAACGGGCTACACCTTC.

J is TRBJ1-2 and V is TRBV10-3; TRBD1 matches 12 bases. Germline CDR1 ENHRY, CDR2 SYGVKD. The CDR3 runs 16 residues. The J segment lost 6 bases and the V segment lost 2 bases, leaving 7 bases of the junction unmatched. DNA of the CDR3: TGTGCCATCAGTGAGAGTCGGGGACAGGGGGCTGATGGCTACACCTTC. As protein: CAISESRGQGADGYTF.

This clone was observed a handful of times. This chain links TRBV7-9 with TRBJ1-2, with a tentative D call TRBD1 (5 bases). The V end lost 5 bases, the J end lost 8 bases, and 18 bases lay between the germline ends. Per germline, CDR1 SEHNR and CDR2 FQNEAQ (reference sequence). CDR3 size: 14 residues. The DNA of the CDR3 is TGTGCCAGCAGCCCGGGGACTTCAACGGGGGGCTACACCTTC. It specifies CASSPGTSTGGYTF.

The chain carries TRBV19 and TRBJ2-7; 7 nucleotides line up with TRBD1. The trim removed 4 bases at V and 0 bases at J, leaving 6 bases unmatched. The germline gives CDR1 LNHDA, CDR2 SQIVND (reference sequence). The CDR3 runs 15 residues. CDR3 sequence: CASSRPGQSSYEQYF. CDR3 nucleotide sequence: TGTGCCAGTAGTAGGCCGGGACAGAGCTCCTACGAGCAGTACTTC.

The chain uses TRBV18 and TRBJ2-3; D perhaps matches TRBD2 (5 bases). Germline loops: CDR1 KGHSH, CDR2 LQKENI. The ends were cut back, 10 bases at V and 4 bases at J, with 18 bases in the middle. The CDR3 is made up of 14 amino acids. Here the CDR3 DNA reads TGTGCCACCCCCGGGCCCGGAGGAGCAGATACGCAGTATTTT. Protein: CATPGPGGADTQYF. Supplemented by reference TRBV18 and TRBJ2-3, the full variable domain reads NAGVMQNPRHLVRRRGQEARLRCSPMKGHSHVYWYRQLPEEGLKFMVYLQKENIIDESGMPKERFSAEFPKEGPSILRIQQVVRGDSAAYFCATPGPGGADTQYFGPGTRLTVL.

The CDR3 protein is CASSPGQAGNTIYF. CDR3 DNA: TGTGCCAGCAGCCCGGGACAGGCTGGAAACACCATATATTTT. The chain carries TRBV9 and TRBJ1-3, with 8 bases identical to TRBD1. Germline CDR1 is SGDLS and CDR2 is YYNGEE. Trimming at V came to 4 bases and at J to 2 bases, leaving 2 bases not matched to a gene. The CDR3 is 14 residues long.

This clone was observed once. The chain has TRBV3-1 (or the pseudogene TRBV3-2) and TRBJ1-4, with TRBD1 matching over 8 bases. The CDR3 is 15 amino acids. Germline V gives CDR1 LGHDT, CDR2 YNNKEL (reference sequence). V shed 4 bases, J shed 4 bases, and the junction held 5 bases outside the gene matches. The CDR3 reads CASSPTGVINEKLFF. CDR3 coding DNA: TGTGCCAGCAGCCCGACAGGGGTTATTAATGAAAAACTGTTTTTT.

The chain combines TRBV19 with TRBJ1-4, with TRBD1 matching 9 bases. CDR3 length equals 15 residues. The V segment lost 2 bases and the J segment 8 bases; nucleotides outside the gene matches: 6. Per the germline V gene, CDR1 is LNHDA and CDR2 is SQIVND (reference sequence). For the CDR3, the DNA is TGTGCCAGTAGTATAATGACAGGGGGTGGCGAAAAACTGTTTTTT. This sequence encodes CASSIMTGGGEKLFF.

This clone was seen more than once but under ten times. The chain joins TRBV6-1 to TRBJ1-2; no clear D. CDR3 length: 11 residues. Germline lookup yields CDR1 MNHNS and CDR2 SASEGT. Trimming left V 2 bases short and J 8 bases short, with 6 bases between. For the CDR3, the DNA is TGTGCCAGCAGTGAACCTTCGGGCTACACCTTC. Amino acids: CASSEPSGYTF.

In its sample, this clone was seen a few times. The chain is built from TRBV10-2 and TRBJ1-1, with a tentative D call TRBD1 (6 bases). Germline V CDR1 and CDR2: WSHSY, SAAADI. Deletions cut 5 bases from V and 7 bases from J, with 11 bases between. This CDR3 is built from 12 residues. The CDR3 reads CASSYGQSEAFF. The CDR3 region has the DNA TGCGCCAGCAGTTACGGACAGAGTGAAGCTTTCTTT.

This rearrangement joins TRBV7-6 to TRBJ1-1; 8 bases map to TRBD1. The CDR3 length is 14 residues. J gave up 5 bases and V 5 bases, and 7 bases lay outside the gene matches. Germline assignment: CDR1 SGHVS and CDR2 FNYEAQ. DNA of the CDR3: TGTGCCAGCAGCCGCGGACAGGGCCCTACTGAAGCTTTCTTT. Translated, it gives CASSRGQGPTEAFF.